The text below deals with one TCR beta chain. This sample is part of a study of cytomegalovirus exposure and HLA in healthy donors. Across the whole study: In a later analysis, it was reported that the 120 validation repertoires had been produced on the same platform as the roughly 700 repertoires belonging to the first cohort.

Germline V CDR1 and CDR2: MNHNS, SASEGT. The CDR3 extends over 18 amino acids. The ends were cut back, 4 bases at V and 0 bases at J, with 16 bases in the middle. Sequencing used immunoSEQ multiplex PCR; TCRdb keeps in-frame clones, though not all of them. This sample has tens of thousands of clones; 90% to 95% occur once, and the top ten carry more than 1.2%. The V call is TRBV6-1, the J call TRBJ2-6; maybe TRBD1 (7 bases). This TCR derives from a man aged 18 to 29 in good health and CMV-seropositive. Specimen: PBMCs. The CDR3 sequence: CASSGGWRGLSGANVLTF. The CDR3 DNA reads TGTGCCAGCAGTGGGGGGTGGAGGGGGCTCTCTGGGGCCAACGTCCTGACTTTC.